Given below is one TCR beta chain in context. Its antigen is currently unknown. This record belongs to a study of naive and memory T cell subsets. Four PCR rounds used nested alpha and beta constant region primers plus the SP2 primer. Reverse transcription of blood and skin TCR RNA was primed at alpha and beta constant regions. One entry per CDR3 protein, called by TCRdb with MiXCR from the 5' RACE reads. This table holds more than 50,000 distinct CDR3 sequences, roughly 8.1% found once. General observations from the study: This RNA-based method may be sensitive to activation-related transcript changes.

A UMI-containing oligonucleotide was joined by 3' ligation to the TCR cDNA template. RNA was extracted from around 2.7 ml of whole blood of healthy adults. Input was about 1 to 1,100 ng of DNase-treated total RNA without cell sorting. The sequence was obtained from a female donor in good health.

The CDR3 protein is CSARGLAGGYEQFF. CDR3 coding DNA: TGCAGTGCTAGAGGCCTAGCGGGGGGATATGAGCAGTTCTTC. The J gene is TRBJ2-1, the V gene TRBV20-1; 11 nucleotides agree with TRBD2. V was clipped by 1 base and J by 8 bases; unmatched bases: 4. CDR3 length: 14 residues. The germline V gene has CDR1 DFQATT and CDR2 SNEGSKA (reference sequence).